A selection of T cell receptor beta chains follows, all from one sample in a study of blood T cells in healthy people across ages. TCRdb itself ran the 5' RACE reads through MiXCR, one entry per CDR3 protein. The sample holds approximately 1,700,000 distinct CDR3 sequences, roughly two fifths seen once. Material for sequencing was blood. The receptors come from a human donor in good health. Each CDR3 is given with its conserved first and last residue. Each record gives: D gene, J gene, clone size, V gene, CDR3 DNA, CDR3 protein. D genes are given only for firm matches. The size entry is marked missing in some rows and otherwise reads once, few, many or a size class.

D gene: TRBD1
J gene: TRBJ1-1
clone size: NA
V gene: TRBV5-1
CDR3 DNA: TGCGCCAGCAGCGATACAGGGGGAACCACTGAAGCTTTCTTT
CDR3 protein: CASSDTGGTTEAFF

D gene: TRBD1
J gene: TRBJ1-1
clone size: NA
V gene: TRBV3-1
CDR3 DNA: TGTGCCAGCAGCCAAAACAGGGGCAAGGTGGGCGCCATGAACACTGAAGCTTTCTTT
CDR3 protein: CASSQNRGKVGAMNTEAFF

D gene: NA
J gene: TRBJ1-4
clone size: NA
V gene: TRBV5-6
CDR3 DNA: TGTGCCAGCAGCTTGGATCAGAATGAAAAACTGTTTTTT
CDR3 protein: CASSLDQNEKLFF

D gene: TRBD1
J gene: TRBJ1-6
clone size: NA
V gene: TRBV7-6
CDR3 DNA: TGTGCCAGCAGCGCCCGGGACAGGGAATCAACCCTCCACTTT
CDR3 protein: CASSARDRESTLHF

D gene: NA
J gene: TRBJ2-3
clone size: NA
V gene: TRBV4-2
CDR3 DNA: TGTGCCAGCAGCCGGGAAAGTTTAGGCGAGCAGTATTTT
CDR3 protein: CASSRESLGEQYF

D gene: NA
J gene: TRBJ1-2
clone size: NA
V gene: TRBV20-1
CDR3 DNA: TGCAGTGCTAGATCCCAACCGGGGGTCGGCTACACCTTC
CDR3 protein: CSARSQPGVGYTF

D gene: NA
J gene: TRBJ2-3
clone size: NA
V gene: TRBV9
CDR3 DNA: TGTGCCAGCAGCGTACTTACAGGGAGCACAGATACGCAGTATTTT
CDR3 protein: CASSVLTGSTDTQYF

D gene: NA
J gene: TRBJ1-4
clone size: NA
V gene: TRBV5-1
CDR3 DNA: TGCGCCAGCAGCTTGTCATTCCGCTCAGGGGAAAAACTGTTTTTT
CDR3 protein: CASSLSFRSGEKLFF

D gene: TRBD1
J gene: TRBJ1-3
clone size: NA
V gene: TRBV7-2
CDR3 DNA: TGTGCCAGCAGCTTCAGGGGGCCCACTGGAAACACCATATATTTT
CDR3 protein: CASSFRGPTGNTIYF

D gene: NA
J gene: TRBJ1-5
clone size: NA
V gene: TRBV10-3
CDR3 DNA: TGTGCCATCAGTGAGGACAGCAGCAATCAGCCCCAGCATTTT
CDR3 protein: CAISEDSSNQPQHF

D gene: NA
J gene: TRBJ2-7
clone size: NA
V gene: TRBV7-9
CDR3 DNA: TGTGCCAGCAGCTTAGAGTGGTCTGAGCAGTACTTC
CDR3 protein: CASSLEWSEQYF

D gene: TRBD1
J gene: TRBJ2-7
clone size: few
V gene: TRBV7-2
CDR3 DNA: TGTGCCAGCAGCCGGACAGGGCACTCCTACGAGCAGTACTTC
CDR3 protein: CASSRTGHSYEQYF

D gene: NA
J gene: TRBJ1-1
clone size: NA
V gene: TRBV6-5
CDR3 DNA: TGTGCCAGCAGGCCTCCGGGGCAGGGGAACACTGAAGCTTTCTTT
CDR3 protein: CASRPPGQGNTEAFF

D gene: TRBD1
J gene: TRBJ2-1
clone size: NA
V gene: TRBV5-1
CDR3 DNA: TGCGCCAGCAGCTTGAGGGGGCTGGGGCAGGGGTTCCATGAGCAGTTCTTC
CDR3 protein: CASSLRGLGQGFHEQFF

D gene: NA
J gene: TRBJ2-7
clone size: NA
V gene: TRBV7-2
CDR3 DNA: TGTGCCAGCAGGTCGAAGACCCTAGCTCAGTACTTC
CDR3 protein: CASRSKTLAQYF

D gene: TRBD2
J gene: TRBJ2-7
clone size: NA
V gene: TRBV5-1
CDR3 DNA: TGCGCCAGCAGCTCCATAGCGGGGGCCTCCTCCTACGAGCAGTACTTC
CDR3 protein: CASSSIAGASSYEQYF

D gene: NA
J gene: TRBJ1-5
clone size: NA
V gene: TRBV7-2
CDR3 DNA: TGTGCCAGCAGCTTTGGGGGCAGACAGCCCCAGCATTTT
CDR3 protein: CASSFGGRQPQHF

D gene: NA
J gene: TRBJ1-2
clone size: many
V gene: TRBV4-3
CDR3 DNA: TGCGCCAGCAGCCAGGAGCAGGGGAGTTTACGCTACACCTTC
CDR3 protein: CASSQEQGSLRYTF

D gene: NA
J gene: TRBJ2-7
clone size: NA
V gene: TRBV7-9
CDR3 DNA: TGTGCCAGCAGCTTGGCCCGGGAGGGGGCTTCCTACGAGCAGTACTTC
CDR3 protein: CASSLAREGASYEQYF

D gene: NA
J gene: TRBJ1-6
clone size: NA
V gene: TRBV7-9
CDR3 DNA: TGTGCCAGCAGTCGAGCGGAGGCAGCCAATTCACCCCTCCACTTT
CDR3 protein: CASSRAEAANSPLHF

D gene: TRBD1
J gene: TRBJ2-4
clone size: NA
V gene: TRBV12-3/TRBV12-4
CDR3 DNA: TGTGCCAGCAGTCGAACCGGGACAGGGGGGAACATTCAGTACTTC
CDR3 protein: CASSRTGTGGNIQYF

D gene: TRBD2
J gene: TRBJ2-7
clone size: few
V gene: TRBV6-5
CDR3 DNA: TGTGCCGGCAGTTTTACTAGCGGGGGGTCCGAGCAGTACTTC
CDR3 protein: CAGSFTSGGSEQYF

D gene: NA
J gene: TRBJ1-1
clone size: NA
V gene: TRBV29-1
CDR3 DNA: TGCAGCGGATCGGGGACTGAAGCTTTCTTT
CDR3 protein: CSGSGTEAFF

D gene: TRBD1
J gene: TRBJ2-7
clone size: NA
V gene: TRBV20-1
CDR3 DNA: TGCAGTGCTGAGGGAAGGGGAGACAGGGTACACGAGCAGTACTTC
CDR3 protein: CSAEGRGDRVHEQYF

D gene: NA
J gene: TRBJ2-5
clone size: few
V gene: TRBV6-2/TRBV6-3
CDR3 DNA: TGTGCCGGTTCGACCCTTAGACAAGAGACCCAGTACTTC
CDR3 protein: CAGSTLRQETQYF

D gene: NA
J gene: TRBJ1-1
clone size: NA
V gene: TRBV11-2
CDR3 DNA: TGTGCCAGCAGCCAGCGGGGGGGCACTGAAGCTTTCTTT
CDR3 protein: CASSQRGGTEAFF

D gene: TRBD2
J gene: TRBJ2-3
clone size: NA
V gene: TRBV20-1
CDR3 DNA: TGCAGTGCTAGTGGCCTAGCGGGGCGCACAGATACGCAGTATTTT
CDR3 protein: CSASGLAGRTDTQYF

D gene: TRBD1
J gene: TRBJ2-7
clone size: NA
V gene: TRBV6-6
CDR3 DNA: TGTGCCAGCAGTTACTACCGGGACAGGGGCTCCTACGAGCAGTACTTC
CDR3 protein: CASSYYRDRGSYEQYF

D gene: TRBD2
J gene: TRBJ2-7
clone size: few
V gene: TRBV7-2
CDR3 DNA: TGTGCCAGCAGCTCTGAGGGCGGGGGTTCACGCTACGAGCAGTACTTC
CDR3 protein: CASSSEGGGSRYEQYF

D gene: TRBD2
J gene: TRBJ2-3
clone size: many
V gene: TRBV6-1
CDR3 DNA: TGTGCCAGCACCGGAGGGATTCGGGGGGGAATGGATACGCAGTATTTT
CDR3 protein: CASTGGIRGGMDTQYF

D gene: TRBD1
J gene: TRBJ2-7
clone size: NA
V gene: TRBV6-2/TRBV6-3
CDR3 DNA: TGTGCCAGCACCATCCAGGGGGCGCGTTACAATGAGCAGTACTTC
CDR3 protein: CASTIQGARYNEQYF

D gene: NA
J gene: TRBJ1-2
clone size: few
V gene: TRBV5-1
CDR3 DNA: TGCGCCAGCAGCAACGACAGCTCAGGGGGCTACACCTTC
CDR3 protein: CASSNDSSGGYTF

D gene: TRBD1
J gene: TRBJ1-2
clone size: NA
V gene: TRBV6-2/TRBV6-3
CDR3 DNA: TGTGCCAGCAACGGACAGGGGCTTGGCTACACCTTC
CDR3 protein: CASNGQGLGYTF

D gene: NA
J gene: TRBJ2-7
clone size: NA
V gene: TRBV3-1
CDR3 DNA: TGTGCCAGCATGCGGCAGGGGATCAACGAGCAGTACTTC
CDR3 protein: CASMRQGINEQYF

D gene: TRBD2
J gene: TRBJ2-1
clone size: few
V gene: TRBV4-1
CDR3 DNA: TGCGCCAGCAGCCAATTAGGTGGCCCGGGACTAGCGGGCCATGAGCAGTTCTTC
CDR3 protein: CASSQLGGPGLAGHEQFF

D gene: TRBD2
J gene: TRBJ2-5
clone size: few
V gene: TRBV4-2
CDR3 DNA: TGTGCCAGCAGCCAAGAGGGAATCGGGGGGGCCCAAGAGACCCAGTACTTC
CDR3 protein: CASSQEGIGGAQETQYF

D gene: TRBD2
J gene: TRBJ2-1
clone size: NA
V gene: TRBV7-2
CDR3 DNA: TGTGCCAGCAGCCACCGTCGGGTAGCGGGGGGCTCCTACAATGAGCAGTTCTTC
CDR3 protein: CASSHRRVAGGSYNEQFF

D gene: NA
J gene: TRBJ1-2
clone size: NA
V gene: TRBV9
CDR3 DNA: TGTGCCAGCAGCGTAGCGGGGGCTCCTTCTAACTATGGCTACACCTTC
CDR3 protein: CASSVAGAPSNYGYTF

D gene: TRBD1
J gene: TRBJ2-6
clone size: NA
V gene: TRBV11-1
CDR3 DNA: TGTGCCAGCAGCTTTCGGACAGGGTTCTTCGGGGCCAACGTCCTGACTTTC
CDR3 protein: CASSFRTGFFGANVLTF

D gene: NA
J gene: TRBJ1-1
clone size: few
V gene: TRBV5-1
CDR3 DNA: TGCGCCAGCAGCTTAAACAGGGCCATGAACACTGAAGCTTTCTTT
CDR3 protein: CASSLNRAMNTEAFF

D gene: TRBD1
J gene: TRBJ1-5
clone size: NA
V gene: TRBV6-2/TRBV6-3
CDR3 DNA: TGTGCCAGCAGTCTGCGACAGGGCCATCAGCCCCAGCATTTT
CDR3 protein: CASSLRQGHQPQHF

D gene: NA
J gene: TRBJ2-4
clone size: many
V gene: TRBV5-1
CDR3 DNA: TGCGCCAGCAGCTGGGACCCCGGGAAAAACATTCAGTACTTC
CDR3 protein: CASSWDPGKNIQYF

D gene: NA
J gene: TRBJ1-4
clone size: many
V gene: TRBV5-1
CDR3 DNA: TGTGCCAGCAGCCCAGGGCCAACTAATGAAAAACTGTTTTTT
CDR3 protein: CASSPGPTNEKLFF

D gene: NA
J gene: TRBJ1-1
clone size: few
V gene: TRBV20-1
CDR3 DNA: TGCAGTGCTCGCCGGGGGAATATGAACACTGAAGCTTTCTTT
CDR3 protein: CSARRGNMNTEAFF

D gene: NA
J gene: TRBJ2-3
clone size: few
V gene: TRBV7-2
CDR3 DNA: TGTGCCAGCAGCGGCGGGCGGCCTAGCACAGATACGCAGTATTTT
CDR3 protein: CASSGGRPSTDTQYF

D gene: NA
J gene: TRBJ2-7
clone size: NA
V gene: TRBV5-1
CDR3 DNA: TGCGCCAGCAGGGAAGGGGCATACGAGCAGTACTTC
CDR3 protein: CASREGAYEQYF

D gene: NA
J gene: TRBJ1-1
clone size: NA
V gene: TRBV7-9
CDR3 DNA: TGTGCCGGCACCCGCCGGACGGGGGCTTTCTTT
CDR3 protein: CAGTRRTGAFF

D gene: NA
J gene: TRBJ1-2
clone size: few
V gene: TRBV11-1
CDR3 DNA: TGTGCCAGCAGCTTAGGGCAAGATGCTGATGGCTACACCTTC
CDR3 protein: CASSLGQDADGYTF

D gene: NA
J gene: TRBJ1-5
clone size: NA
V gene: TRBV20-1
CDR3 DNA: TGCAGTGCTAGAGGGTCGAGGCCTTATAGCAATCAGCCCCAGCATTTT
CDR3 protein: CSARGSRPYSNQPQHF

D gene: NA
J gene: TRBJ2-7
clone size: NA
V gene: TRBV11-3
CDR3 DNA: TGTGCCAGCAGCTTAGAGGGTCTGGGGACCTACGAGCAGTACTTC
CDR3 protein: CASSLEGLGTYEQYF

D gene: NA
J gene: TRBJ2-7
clone size: many
V gene: TRBV4-1
CDR3 DNA: TGCGCCAGCAGCCAAGTATTAGGCCCCTACGAGCAGTACTTC
CDR3 protein: CASSQVLGPYEQYF

D gene: TRBD1
J gene: TRBJ1-2
clone size: few
V gene: TRBV5-1
CDR3 DNA: TGCGCCAGCAGCTTAGGGACAGCCACAACTATGGGCTACACCTTC
CDR3 protein: CASSLGTATTMGYTF

D gene: TRBD2
J gene: TRBJ2-3
clone size: NA
V gene: TRBV7-3
CDR3 DNA: TGTGCCAGCAGCCAAGCGGGGGGGCTTGGTGGGTCAGATACGCAGTATTTT
CDR3 protein: CASSQAGGLGGSDTQYF